A selection of T cell receptor beta chains follows, all from one sample in a study of human T cells and chemical hapten exposure. Each CDR3 protein gets one entry after TCRdb re-called the RACE reads with MiXCR. There are approximately 320,000 distinct CDR3 sequences in the sample; about 5% occur only once, and about 8.2% lies in the top ten. The input for sequencing was whole blood, taken in connection with sensitization to the hapten diphenylcyclopropenone (DPC). These receptor sequences come from a woman aged 18-35 years with alopecia areata. Some clones in this sample may be carry-over from other donors' samples. The CDR3 runs from the conserved cysteine through the conserved F or W. The D gene is left open where the match is weak. For some rows the clone size is stated as once, few or many, or as a class when expanded; others skip it.

>TRBJ2-5|TRBV6-2/TRBV6-3|few|NA
TGTGCCAGCAGCCTGCTCGGGTCCCAGTACTTC
CASSLLGSQYF
>TRBJ1-1|TRBV4-2|few|TRBD1
TGTGCCAGCAGCCACGTGGGACAGATGAACACTGAAGCTTTCTTT
CASSHVGQMNTEAFF
>TRBJ2-5|TRBV6-5|NA|TRBD1
TGTGCCAGCAGGACAGGGGAAGAGACCCAGTACTTC
CASRTGEETQYF
>TRBJ2-4|TRBV5-1|few|NA
TGCGCCAGCAGCTTGATGGGACACCAAAACATTCAGTACTTC
CASSLMGHQNIQYF
>TRBJ2-3|TRBV25-1|few|NA
TGTGCCAGCAGTGAGCCCCTCCCTCTAGATACGCAGTATTTT
CASSEPLPLDTQYF
>TRBJ2-5|TRBV6-5|NA|NA
TGTGCCAGCAGTTACATTGGGGAACAAGAGACCCAGTACTTC
CASSYIGEQETQYF
>TRBJ1-2|TRBV6-5|NA|TRBD1
TGTGCCAGCAGTTACCCTACAGGGGGCGCGGGCTATGGCTACACCTTC
CASSYPTGGAGYGYTF
>TRBJ2-3|TRBV6-1|many|NA
TGTGCCAGCACCCGACGGGGGGCGCGGGGAGGTAGCACAGATACGCAGTATTTT
CASTRRGARGGSTDTQYF
>TRBJ1-6|TRBV5-1|NA|TRBD1
TGCGCCAGCAGCACGGGTCCCGGGACAGGGATCGGCTCACCCCTCCACTTT
CASSTGPGTGIGSPLHF
>TRBJ1-1|TRBV6-2/TRBV6-3|many|NA
TGTGCCAGCAGTTACCCCCAGCTGGGTTGGGCGAACACTGAAGCTTTCTTT
CASSYPQLGWANTEAFF
>TRBJ1-3|TRBV6-5|few|NA
TGTGCCAGCAGAGAGCCTGGAAACACCATATATTTT
CASREPGNTIYF
>TRBJ2-5|TRBV5-1|many|TRBD1
TGCGCCAGCAGCTTGACAGGGGGTCTCGAGACCCAGTACTTC
CASSLTGGLETQYF
>TRBJ1-5|TRBV20-1|few|NA
TGCAGTGCTAGGAACGCGGGCCCGGTTCAGCCCCAGCATTTT
CSARNAGPVQPQHF
>TRBJ2-3|TRBV2|NA|NA
TGTGCCAGCAGTGAAAGTTTACCGGGAGGCACAGATACGCAGTATTTT
CASSESLPGGTDTQYF
>TRBJ1-2|TRBV6-6|few|NA
TGTGCCAGCAGTTACTCCTCCGGACCGAGGAACTATGGCTACACCTTC
CASSYSSGPRNYGYTF
>TRBJ1-2|TRBV6-5|few|TRBD1
TGTGCCAGCAGTGTAATTGGACAGGGTGTGGCTGGCTACACCTTC
CASSVIGQGVAGYTF
>TRBJ2-7|TRBV7-3|few|TRBD2
TGTGCCAGCAATATTAGCGGGGAGTACGAGCAGTACTTC
CASNISGEYEQYF
>TRBJ1-5|TRBV7-8|many|NA
TGTGCCAGCAGCTCTCCAGGGCATCGCAATCAGCCCCAGCATTTT
CASSSPGHRNQPQHF
>TRBJ1-1|TRBV3-1|NA|TRBD1
TGTGCCAGCAGCCAAGAAGTCGGGACAGGCGGTGAAGCTTTCTTT
CASSQEVGTGGEAFF
>TRBJ1-6|TRBV5-4|few|TRBD1
TGTGCCAGCAGCTTGGACAGGGGAGGACCCCTCCACTTT
CASSLDRGGPLHF
>TRBJ2-5|TRBV7-9|many|NA
TGTGCCAGCAGGTCTGGGGAAGTCCAAGAGACCCAGTACTTC
CASRSGEVQETQYF
>TRBJ2-4|TRBV11-1|many|NA
TGTGCCAGCAGCTTGGACAAATCAGCCAAAAACATTCAGTACTTC
CASSLDKSAKNIQYF